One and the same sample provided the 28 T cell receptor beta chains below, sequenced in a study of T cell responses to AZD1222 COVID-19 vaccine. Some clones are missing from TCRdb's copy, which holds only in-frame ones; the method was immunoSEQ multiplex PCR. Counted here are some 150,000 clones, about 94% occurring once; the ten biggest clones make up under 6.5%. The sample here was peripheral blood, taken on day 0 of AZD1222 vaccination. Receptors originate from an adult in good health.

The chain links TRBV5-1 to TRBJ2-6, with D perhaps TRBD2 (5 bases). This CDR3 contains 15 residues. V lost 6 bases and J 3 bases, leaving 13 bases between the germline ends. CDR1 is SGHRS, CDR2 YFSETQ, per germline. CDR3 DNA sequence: TGCGCCAGCACTTTTAACAGCGGTGGGGCCAACGTCCTGACTTTC. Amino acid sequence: CASTFNSGGANVLTF.

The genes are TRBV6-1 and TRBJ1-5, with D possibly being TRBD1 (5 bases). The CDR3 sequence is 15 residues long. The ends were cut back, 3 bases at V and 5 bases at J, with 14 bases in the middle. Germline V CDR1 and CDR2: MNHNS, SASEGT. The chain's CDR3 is CASSDAPGQDQPQHF. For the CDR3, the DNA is TGTGCCAGCAGTGACGCCCCAGGGCAGGATCAGCCCCAGCATTTT.

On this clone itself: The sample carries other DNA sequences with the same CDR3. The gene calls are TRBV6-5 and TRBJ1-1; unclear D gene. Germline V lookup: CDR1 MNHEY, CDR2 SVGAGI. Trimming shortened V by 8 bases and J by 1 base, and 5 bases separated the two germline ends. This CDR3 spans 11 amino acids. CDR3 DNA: TGTGCCAGCGGGAGGAACACTGAAGCTTTCTTT. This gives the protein CASGRNTEAFF.

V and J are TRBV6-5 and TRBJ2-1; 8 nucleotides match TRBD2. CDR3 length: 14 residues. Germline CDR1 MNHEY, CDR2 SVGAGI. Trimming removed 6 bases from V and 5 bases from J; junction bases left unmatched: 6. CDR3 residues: CASSLREGHNEQFF. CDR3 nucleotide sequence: TGTGCCAGCAGCCTACGGGAGGGCCACAATGAGCAGTTCTTC.

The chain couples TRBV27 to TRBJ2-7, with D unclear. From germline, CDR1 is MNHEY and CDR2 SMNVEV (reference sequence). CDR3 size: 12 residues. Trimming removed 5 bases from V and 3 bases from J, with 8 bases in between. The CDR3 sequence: CASSGVNYEQYF. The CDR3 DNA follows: TGTGCCAGCAGTGGGGTAAACTACGAGCAGTACTTC.

CDR3 coding DNA: TGTGCCAGTAGTATAGTTGGTAGCGGGGGCTACGAGCAGTACTTC. This encodes CASSIVGSGGYEQYF. The chain couples TRBV19 to TRBJ2-7; 9 positions agree with TRBD2. After removal of 1 base from V and 3 bases from J, the junction contained 4 bases not matched to a gene. The germline V gene has CDR1 LNHDA and CDR2 SQIVND (reference sequence). This CDR3 is 15 amino acids long.

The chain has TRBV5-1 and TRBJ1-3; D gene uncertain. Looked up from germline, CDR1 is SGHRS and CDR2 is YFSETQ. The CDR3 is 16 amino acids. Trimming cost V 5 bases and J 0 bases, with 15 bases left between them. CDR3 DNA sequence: TGCGCCAGCAGTAAGGACGGCCCTAACTCTGGAAACACCATATATTTT. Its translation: CASSKDGPNSGNTIYF.

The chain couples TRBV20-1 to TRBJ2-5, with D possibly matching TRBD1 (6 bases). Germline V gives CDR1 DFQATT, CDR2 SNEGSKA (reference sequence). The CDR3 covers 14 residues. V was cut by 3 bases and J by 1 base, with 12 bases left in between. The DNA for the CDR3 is TGCAGTGCTAGTGGGGGCCTATCCCAAGAGACCCAGTACTTC. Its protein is CSASGGLSQETQYF.

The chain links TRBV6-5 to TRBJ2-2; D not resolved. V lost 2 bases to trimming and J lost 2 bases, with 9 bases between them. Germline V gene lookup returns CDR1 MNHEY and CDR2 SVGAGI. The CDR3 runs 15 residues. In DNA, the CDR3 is TGTGCCAGCAGTTACCTCGACACTAACACCGGGGAGCTGTTTTTT. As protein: CASSYLDTNTGELFF.

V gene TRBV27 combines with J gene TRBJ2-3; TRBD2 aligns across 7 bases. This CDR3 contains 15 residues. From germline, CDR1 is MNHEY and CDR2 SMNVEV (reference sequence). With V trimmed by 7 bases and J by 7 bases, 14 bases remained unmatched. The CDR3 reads CASKWDREAGNTQYF. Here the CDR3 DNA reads TGTGCCAGCAAATGGGACCGGGAGGCCGGGAATACGCAGTATTTT.

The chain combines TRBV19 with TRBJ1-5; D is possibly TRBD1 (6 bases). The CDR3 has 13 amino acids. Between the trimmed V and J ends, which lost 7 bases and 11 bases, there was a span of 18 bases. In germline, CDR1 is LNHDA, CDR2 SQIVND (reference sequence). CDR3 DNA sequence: TGTGCCAGTATACCCCGCAGGGGAGTGACCCAGCATTTT. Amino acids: CASIPRRGVTQHF.

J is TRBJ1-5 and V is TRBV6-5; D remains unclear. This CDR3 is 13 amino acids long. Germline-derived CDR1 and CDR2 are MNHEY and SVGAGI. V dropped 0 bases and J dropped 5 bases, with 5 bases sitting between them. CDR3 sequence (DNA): TGTGCCAGCAGTTACTCGAGGGATCAGCCCCAGCATTTT. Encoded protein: CASSYSRDQPQHF.

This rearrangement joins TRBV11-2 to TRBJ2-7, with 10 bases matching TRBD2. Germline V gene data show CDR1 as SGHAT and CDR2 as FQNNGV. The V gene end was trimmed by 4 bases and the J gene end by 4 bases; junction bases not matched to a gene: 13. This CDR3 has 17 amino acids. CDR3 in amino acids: CASSSYQTSGIRYEQYF. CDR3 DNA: TGTGCCAGCAGCTCCTACCAAACTAGCGGGATAAGGTACGAGCAGTACTTC.

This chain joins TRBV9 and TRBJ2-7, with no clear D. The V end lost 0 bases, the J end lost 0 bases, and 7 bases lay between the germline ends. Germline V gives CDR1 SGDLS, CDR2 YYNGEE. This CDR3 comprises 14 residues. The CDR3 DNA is TGTGCCAGCAGCGTAGAACCACACTCCTACGAGCAGTACTTC. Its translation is CASSVEPHSYEQYF.

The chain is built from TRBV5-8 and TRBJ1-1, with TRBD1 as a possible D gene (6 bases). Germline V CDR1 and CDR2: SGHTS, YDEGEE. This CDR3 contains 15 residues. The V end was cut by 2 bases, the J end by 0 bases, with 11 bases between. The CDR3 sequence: CASSFPTGMNTEAFF. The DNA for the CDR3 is TGTGCCAGCAGCTTCCCAACAGGGATGAACACTGAAGCTTTCTTT.

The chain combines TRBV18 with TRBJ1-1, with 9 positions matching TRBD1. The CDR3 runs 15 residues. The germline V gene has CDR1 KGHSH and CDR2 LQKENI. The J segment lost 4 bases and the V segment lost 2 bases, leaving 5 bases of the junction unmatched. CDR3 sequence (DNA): TGTGCCAGCTCACCAGGGGGACAGGGCACCACTGAAGCTTTCTTT. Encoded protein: CASSPGGQGTTEAFF. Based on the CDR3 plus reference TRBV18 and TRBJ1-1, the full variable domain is NAGVMQNPRHLVRRRGQEARLRCSPMKGHSHVYWYRQLPEEGLKFMVYLQKENIIDESGMPKERFSAEFPKEGPSILRIQQVVRGDSAAYFCASSPGGQGTTEAFFGQGTRLTVV.

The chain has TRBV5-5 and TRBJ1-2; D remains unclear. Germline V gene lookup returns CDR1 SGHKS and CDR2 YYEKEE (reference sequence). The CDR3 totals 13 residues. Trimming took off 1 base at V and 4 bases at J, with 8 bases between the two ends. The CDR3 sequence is CASSLIFGYGYTF. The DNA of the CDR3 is TGTGCCAGCAGCTTGATTTTCGGCTATGGCTACACCTTC.

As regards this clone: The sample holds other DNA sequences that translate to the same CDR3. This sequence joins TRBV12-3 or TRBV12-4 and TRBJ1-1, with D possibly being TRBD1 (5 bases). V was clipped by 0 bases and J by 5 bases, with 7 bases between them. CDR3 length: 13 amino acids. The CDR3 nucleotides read TGTGCCAGCAGTTTAGCTGGGGGAACTGAAGCTTTCTTT. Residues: CASSLAGGTEAFF.

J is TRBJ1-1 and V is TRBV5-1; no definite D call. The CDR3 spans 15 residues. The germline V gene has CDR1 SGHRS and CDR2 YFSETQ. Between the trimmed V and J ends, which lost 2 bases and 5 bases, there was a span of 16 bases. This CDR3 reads CASSFGREYKTEAFF. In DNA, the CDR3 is TGCGCCAGCAGCTTTGGCCGGGAATATAAGACTGAAGCTTTCTTT.

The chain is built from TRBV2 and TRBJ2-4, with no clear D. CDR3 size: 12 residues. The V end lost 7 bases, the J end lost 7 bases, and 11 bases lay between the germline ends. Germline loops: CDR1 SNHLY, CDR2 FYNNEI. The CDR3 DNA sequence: TGTGCCAGCAATGTCCAACGGAACATTCAGTACTTC. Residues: CASNVQRNIQYF.

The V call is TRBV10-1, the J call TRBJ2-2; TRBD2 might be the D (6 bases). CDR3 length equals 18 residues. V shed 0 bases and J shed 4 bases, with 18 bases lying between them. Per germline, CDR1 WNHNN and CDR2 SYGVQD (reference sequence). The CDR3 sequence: CASSESIRASDLTGELFF. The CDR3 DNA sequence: TGCGCCAGCAGTGAGTCGATTCGTGCTAGCGACCTCACCGGGGAGCTGTTTTTT.

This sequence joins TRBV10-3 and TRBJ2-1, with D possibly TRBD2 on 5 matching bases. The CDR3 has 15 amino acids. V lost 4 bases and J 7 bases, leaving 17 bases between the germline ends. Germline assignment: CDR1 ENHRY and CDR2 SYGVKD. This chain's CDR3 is CAISVEGEYKNEQFF. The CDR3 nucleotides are TGTGCCATCAGTGTCGAGGGAGAGTACAAGAATGAGCAGTTCTTC.

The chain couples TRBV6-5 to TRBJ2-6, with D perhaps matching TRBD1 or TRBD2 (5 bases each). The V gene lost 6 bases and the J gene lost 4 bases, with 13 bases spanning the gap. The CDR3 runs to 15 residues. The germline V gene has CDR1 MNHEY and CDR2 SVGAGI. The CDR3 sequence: CASSRGGLGANVLTF. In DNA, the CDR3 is TGTGCCAGCAGCCGGGGCGGTCTCGGGGCCAACGTCCTGACTTTC.

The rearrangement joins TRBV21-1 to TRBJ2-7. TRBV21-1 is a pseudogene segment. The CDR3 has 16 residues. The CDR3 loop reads CASTGFPGPALYEQYF. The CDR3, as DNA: TGTGCCAGCACCGGATTCCCGGGGCCTGCTCTCTACGAGCAGTACTTC.

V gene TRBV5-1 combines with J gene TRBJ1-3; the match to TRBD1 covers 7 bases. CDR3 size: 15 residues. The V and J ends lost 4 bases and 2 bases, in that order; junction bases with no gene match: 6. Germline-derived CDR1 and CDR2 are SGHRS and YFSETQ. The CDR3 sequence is CASSPGQTPGNTIYF. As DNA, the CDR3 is TGCGCCAGCAGCCCGGGACAGACGCCTGGAAACACCATATATTTT.

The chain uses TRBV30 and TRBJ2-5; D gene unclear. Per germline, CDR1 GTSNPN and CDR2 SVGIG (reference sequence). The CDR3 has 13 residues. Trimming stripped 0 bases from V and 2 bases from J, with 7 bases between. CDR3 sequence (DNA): TGTGCCTGGAGTGTACACTCGCAAGAGACCCAGTACTTC. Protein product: CAWSVHSQETQYF.

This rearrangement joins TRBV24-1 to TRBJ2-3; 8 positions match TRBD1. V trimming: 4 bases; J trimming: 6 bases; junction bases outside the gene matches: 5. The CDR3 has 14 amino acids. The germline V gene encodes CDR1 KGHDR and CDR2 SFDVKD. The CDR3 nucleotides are TGTGCCACCAGTGACGACAGGGGCAAGGATACGCAGTATTTT. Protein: CATSDDRGKDTQYF.

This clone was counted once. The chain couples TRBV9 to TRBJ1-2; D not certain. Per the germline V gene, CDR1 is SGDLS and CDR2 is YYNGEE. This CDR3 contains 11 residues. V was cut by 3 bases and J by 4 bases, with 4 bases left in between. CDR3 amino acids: CASSGSYGYTF. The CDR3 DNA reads TGTGCCAGCAGCGGGAGCTATGGCTACACCTTC.